The rows below give T cell receptor beta chains drawn from one sample of a study of blood T cell repertoires in COVID-19. Sequencing used immunoSEQ multiplex PCR; TCRdb keeps in-frame clones, though not all of them. The sample holds roughly 79,000 clones, over 80% seen once. The sample consisted of peripheral blood. Receptors originate from a man in his fifties or sixties with active or convalescent COVID-19. CDR3s include the opening cysteine and the closing phenylalanine or tryptophan. The D gene is left open where the match is weak. A clone size is listed for some rows: how often the clone was seen (once, few, many), or a class if it is expanded.

v_gene	abundance	d_gene	j_gene	CDR3aa	CDR3nt
TRBV6-5	.	.	TRBJ2-5	CASRPGGGETQYF	TGTGCCAGCAGGCCAGGGGGAGGAGAGACCCAGTACTTC
TRBV6-2/TRBV6-3	.	.	TRBJ1-3	CASSFGGYSGNTIYF	TGTGCCAGCAGTTTCGGCGGATACTCTGGAAACACCATATATTTT
TRBV13	few	.	TRBJ2-7	CASSLGGYEQYF	TGTGCCAGCAGCTTAGGCGGCTACGAGCAGTACTTC
TRBV4-1	.	.	TRBJ2-3	CASSQDRMRLSRDTQYF	TGCGCCAGCAGCCAAGATCGAATGAGGCTGTCTCGGGATACGCAGTATTTT
TRBV7-2	.	.	TRBJ2-2	CASSLVGEPAVGLFF	TGTGCCAGCAGCTTAGTTGGGGAGCCTGCGGTAGGGCTGTTTTTT
TRBV7-9	.	.	TRBJ2-1	CASSYRVNEQFF	TGTGCCAGCAGCTACAGAGTAAATGAGCAGTTCTTC
TRBV21-1	.	.	TRBJ1-5	CASSKSAGGQVYSNQPQHF	TGTGCCAGCAGCAAAAGTGCCGGGGGGCAGGTCTATAGCAATCAGCCCCAGCATTTT
TRBV6-6	.	.	TRBJ2-6	CASEEAGANVLTF	TGTGCCAGTGAAGAGGCTGGGGCCAACGTCCTGACTTTC
TRBV19	.	.	TRBJ1-5	CASSIPQGPNQPQHF	TGTGCCAGTAGTATCCCGCAGGGCCCCAATCAGCCCCAGCATTTT
TRBV27	.	.	TRBJ2-7	CASGGSSYEQYF	TGTGCCAGCGGAGGCAGCTCCTACGAGCAGTACTTC
TRBV5-1	.	TRBD1	TRBJ1-1	CASSSEQGQGTEAFF	TGCGCCAGCAGCTCCGAACAGGGGCAGGGCACTGAAGCTTTCTTT
TRBV30	.	.	TRBJ1-2	CAWSPGHFYGYTF	TGTGCCTGGAGCCCGGGACATTTCTATGGCTACACCTTC
TRBV6-4	.	TRBD1	TRBJ2-7	CASPIPTGKASEQYF	TGTGCCAGCCCTATCCCGACAGGGAAGGCTTCCGAGCAGTACTTC
TRBV7-2	.	.	TRBJ2-1	CASSLGAAEVQFF	TGTGCCAGCAGCTTGGGGGCCGCCGAAGTGCAGTTCTTC
TRBV5-1	.	TRBD2	TRBJ2-5	CASSLFQRGAQETQYF	TGCGCCAGCAGCTTGTTCCAGCGGGGGGCCCAAGAGACCCAGTACTTC
TRBV7-2	.	.	TRBJ2-7	CASSTIQGSYEQYF	TGTGCCAGCAGCACGATACAGGGTTCCTACGAGCAGTACTTC
TRBV20-1	.	.	TRBJ1-2	CSASYGYTF	TGCAGTGCTTCATATGGCTACACCTTC
TRBV2	.	.	TRBJ2-7	CASKVGASAYEQYF	TGTGCCAGTAAGGTGGGGGCATCAGCCTACGAGCAGTACTTC
TRBV5-4	.	.	TRBJ2-5	CASSGSPASAKETQYF	TGTGCCAGCAGCGGCTCCCCGGCTAGCGCCAAAGAGACCCAGTACTTC
TRBV25-1	.	.	TRBJ1-4	CASNRGSNEKLFF	TGTGCCTCGAATAGGGGTAGTAATGAAAAACTGTTTTTT
TRBV6-1	.	TRBD1	TRBJ1-5	CASSEVRGPTQPQHF	TGTGCCAGCAGTGAAGTAAGGGGGCCCACTCAGCCCCAGCATTTT
TRBV7-8	once	.	TRBJ1-2	CASSLAYGQLLNYGYTF	TGTGCCAGCAGCTTAGCTTATGGGCAACTCCTTAACTATGGCTACACCTTC
TRBV6-5	.	.	TRBJ1-4	CASSITTATNEKLFF	TGTGCCAGCAGTATAACTACCGCAACTAATGAAAAACTGTTTTTT
TRBV3-1/TRBV3-2	.	TRBD2	TRBJ2-3	CASSPWTRKSTDTQYF	TGTGCCAGCAGCCCCTGGACTAGGAAGAGCACAGATACGCAGTATTTT
TRBV15	once	.	TRBJ2-7	CATSNTPGQTYEQYF	TGTGCCACCAGCAATACCCCAGGGCAAACCTACGAGCAGTACTTC
TRBV4-3	.	TRBD1	TRBJ1-2	CASSPTGTGGFHTF	TGCGCCAGCAGCCCTACCGGGACAGGGGGATTTCACACCTTC
TRBV5-5	.	.	TRBJ1-2	CASSGQIPNYGYTF	TGTGCCAGCAGCGGACAGATACCTAACTATGGCTACACCTTC
TRBV7-2	.	.	TRBJ1-5	CASSLAGAQPQHF	TGTGCCAGCAGCTTAGCGGGGGCTCAGCCCCAGCATTTT
TRBV25-1	few	.	TRBJ1-2	CASSEQSRQGYTF	TGTGCCAGCAGTGAACAATCTAGGCAGGGCTACACCTTC
TRBV12-3/TRBV12-4	.	.	TRBJ2-7	CASRRTGYEQYF	TGTGCCAGCAGACGAACAGGCTACGAGCAGTACTTC
TRBV12-3/TRBV12-4	.	TRBD1	TRBJ1-2	CASSVGQLYGYTF	TGTGCCAGCAGCGTGGGACAGCTCTATGGCTACACCTTC
TRBV5-4	.	TRBD2	TRBJ2-5	CASSLDSGGGETQYF	TGTGCCAGCAGCTTGGACAGCGGGGGCGGCGAGACCCAGTACTTC
TRBV6-5	.	.	TRBJ1-2	CASSSQMGQGSAGYTF	TGTGCCAGCAGTTCCCAAATGGGACAAGGGAGCGCGGGCTACACCTTC
TRBV7-9	.	.	TRBJ1-2	CASSTSSSGYTF	TGTGCCAGCAGCACATCCAGTTCTGGCTACACCTTC
TRBV7-9	.	TRBD2	TRBJ2-1	CASSFGHRGGAGSYNEQFF	TGTGCCAGCAGCTTCGGGCACCGCGGGGGGGCGGGCTCCTACAATGAGCAGTTCTTC
TRBV4-1	.	.	TRBJ2-6	CASSQVPTGANVLTF	TGCGCCAGCAGCCAAGTCCCAACTGGGGCCAACGTCCTGACTTTC
TRBV5-4	.	TRBD1	TRBJ1-6	CASRGQGAKNSPLHF	TGTGCCAGCAGGGGACAGGGGGCCAAGAATTCACCCCTCCACTTT
TRBV4-2	.	.	TRBJ1-5	CASSQDPPAGSNQPQHF	TGTGCCAGCAGCCAAGACCCGCCGGCGGGGAGCAATCAGCCCCAGCATTTT
TRBV27	.	TRBD1	TRBJ1-1	CASSRGTGGTEAFF	TGTGCCAGCAGCCGTGGGACAGGGGGAACTGAAGCTTTCTTT
TRBV6-2/TRBV6-3	once	.	TRBJ1-1	CASSYVGGRPGTEAFF	TGTGCCAGCAGTTACGTCGGGGGGCGCCCGGGCACTGAAGCTTTCTTT
TRBV7-7	.	.	TRBJ2-5	CASRKTVYQETQYF	TGTGCTAGCAGAAAAACAGTATACCAAGAGACCCAGTACTTC
TRBV6-5	.	.	TRBJ1-6	CASSRQNSPLHF	TGTGCCAGCAGCCGACAGAATTCACCCCTCCACTTT
TRBV9	.	TRBD2	TRBJ2-3	CASSVGWSGGTTDTQYF	TGTGCCAGCAGCGTAGGTTGGAGCGGGGGGACAACAGATACGCAGTATTTT
TRBV7-9	.	.	TRBJ1-5	CASSFGESQPQHF	TGTGCCAGCAGCTTCGGGGAATCCCAGCCCCAGCATTTT
TRBV7-9	.	TRBD2	TRBJ2-3	CASNFGGGTDTQYF	TGTGCCAGCAACTTCGGGGGGGGCACAGATACGCAGTATTTT
TRBV7-2	.	TRBD2	TRBJ2-7	CASSPTLSGYSYEQYF	TGTGCCAGCAGCCCTACCCTTAGCGGGTACTCCTACGAGCAGTACTTC
TRBV3-1/TRBV3-2	.	.	TRBJ1-1	CASSQVEGSTEAFF	TGTGCCAGCAGCCAAGTAGAGGGTAGCACTGAAGCTTTCTTT
TRBV6-5	.	TRBD1	TRBJ1-5	CASSYGQGDQPQHF	TGTGCCAGCAGTTACGGGCAGGGGGATCAGCCCCAGCATTTT
TRBV19	.	.	TRBJ1-2	CASRISGTTNYGYTF	TGTGCCAGTAGGATCTCCGGGACAACAAACTATGGCTACACCTTC
TRBV29-1	few	TRBD1	TRBJ1-1	CSAITGAAEAFF	TGCAGCGCTATTACAGGGGCGGCTGAAGCTTTCTTT
TRBV6-1	.	.	TRBJ1-1	CASSEKAGNTEAFF	TGTGCCAGCAGTGAAAAGGCGGGGAACACTGAAGCTTTCTTT